The 8 T cell receptor beta chains below all came from one sample that was sequenced in a study of blood T cell repertoires in COVID-19. The assay was immunoSEQ multiplex PCR, and TCRdb's table has in-frame clones only and misses some. The table lists over 35,000 clones, roughly 71% of them singletons, with roughly 5.8% in the top ten. The sequenced material came from peripheral blood. The receptors derive from a man older than 75 with acute or convalescent COVID-19.

This sequence joins TRBV6-6 and TRBJ1-4; the D gene is possibly TRBD1 (6 bases). The CDR3 is 16 amino acids. CDR1 is MNHNY, CDR2 SVGAGI, per germline (reference sequence). V lost 6 bases and J lost 2, with 16 bases in between. This CDR3 is CASSPPRGATNEKLFF. Written as DNA, the CDR3 is TGTGCCAGCAGCCCACCCCGGGGGGCTACTAATGAAAAACTGTTTTTT.

The chain employs TRBV5-4 and TRBJ1-1; 8 bases match TRBD1. Per the germline V gene, CDR1 is SGHNT and CDR2 is YYREEE (reference sequence). V lost 4 bases, J lost 10 bases, and 15 bases stayed unmatched. The length of the CDR3 is 15 residues. CDR3 region: CASSRRQGSEAVAFF. The CDR3 DNA is TGTGCCAGCAGCCGTCGACAGGGGTCTGAAGCAGTAGCTTTCTTT.

This chain links TRBV18 with TRBJ2-5, with D unresolved. CDR1 and CDR2 (germline): KGHSH, LQKENI. The CDR3 is 14 amino acids. V was clipped by 6 bases and J by 4 bases, with 15 bases between them. As DNA, the CDR3 is TGTGCCAGCTCCCGAGGAGCAGACTCAGAGACCCAGTACTTC. Residues: CASSRGADSETQYF.

The chain has TRBV3-1 (or the pseudogene TRBV3-2) and TRBJ1-1; TRBD1 is a possible D gene (5 bases). Germline V gene lookup returns CDR1 LGHDT and CDR2 YNNKEL (reference sequence). The germline V and J ends were trimmed by 4 bases and 4 bases, with 19 bases remaining between them. The CDR3 spans 16 residues. CDR3 nucleotide sequence: TGTGCCAGCAGCCGGGGGGGAATCCAGAGGGGCACTGAAGCTTTCTTT. Protein sequence: CASSRGGIQRGTEAFF.

This chain joins TRBV5-4 and TRBJ1-1; D perhaps matches TRBD1 (5 bases). The CDR3 spans 17 residues. The V end was cut by 0 bases, the J end by 0 bases, with 15 bases between. Germline V gene lookup returns CDR1 SGHNT and CDR2 YYREEE (reference sequence). CDR3 loop: CASSLGTGGWMNTEAFF. The DNA of the CDR3 is TGTGCCAGCAGCTTGGGGACGGGGGGATGGATGAACACTGAAGCTTTCTTT.

The rearrangement links TRBV19 to TRBJ2-1; D is ambiguous. Deletions cut 3 bases from V and 8 bases from J, with 14 bases between. This CDR3 spans 14 amino acids. Germline V lookup: CDR1 LNHDA, CDR2 SQIVND (reference sequence). CDR3 DNA: TGTGCCAGTAGTATTTCCTCGCTGAGCGATGAGCAGTTCTTC. Encoded protein: CASSISSLSDEQFF. Together with reference TRBV19 and TRBJ2-1, the CDR3 gives the full variable domain: DGGITQSPKYLFRKEGQNVTLSCEQNLNHDAMYWYRQDPGQGLRLIYYSQIVNDFQKGDIAEGYSVSREKKESFPLTVTSAQKNPTAFYLCASSISSLSDEQFFGPGTRLTVL.

The rearrangement joins TRBV19 to TRBJ1-5; D remains unclear. V lost 9 bases and J lost 2, with 11 bases in between. In germline, CDR1 is LNHDA, CDR2 SQIVND (reference sequence). This CDR3 spans 13 amino acids. For the CDR3, the DNA is TGTGCCAGCTGGGGAGGGCGCAATCAGCCCCAGCATTTT. Its protein is CASWGGRNQPQHF.

V and J are TRBV9 and TRBJ2-7; D possibly corresponds to TRBD2 (7 bases). Germline CDR1 reads SGDLS; CDR2 reads YYNGEE. Trimming stripped 0 bases from V and 6 bases from J, with 16 bases between. The CDR3 is 15 amino acids. The CDR3 DNA is TGTGCCAGCAGCGTAGGGGGAGGGGGAAACCTCGAGCAGTACTTC. This sequence encodes CASSVGGGGNLEQYF.